This entry is about one T cell receptor beta chain. RNA was extracted and reverse transcribed into cDNA as the sequencing template. The method was immunoSEQ multiplex PCR; TCRdb's version includes in-frame clones alone and lacks a portion of them. The sample has 140,000 to 150,000 clones; approximately 51% are singletons. The data are from a study of CD8+ T cells in alopecia areata. Study-level information: Treatment ran 6 to 18 months, with 6 months of follow-up afterward.

Trimming left V 8 bases short and J 5 bases short, with 18 bases between. Germline lookup yields CDR1 MNHEY and CDR2 SMNVEV (reference sequence). The CDR3 length is 14 residues. Researchers gathered lesional scalp punch biopsies and peripheral blood from patients with alopecia areata. This receptor was obtained from a human donor with alopecia areata. This chain uses TRBV27 with TRBJ2-5; D uncertain. Sequenced material: CD4+ T cells sorted from blood, taken at week 0. CDR3 coding DNA: TGTGCCAGCTCTGGTATCGGTTCCGGGGAGACCCAGTACTTC. Its translation: CASSGIGSGETQYF.